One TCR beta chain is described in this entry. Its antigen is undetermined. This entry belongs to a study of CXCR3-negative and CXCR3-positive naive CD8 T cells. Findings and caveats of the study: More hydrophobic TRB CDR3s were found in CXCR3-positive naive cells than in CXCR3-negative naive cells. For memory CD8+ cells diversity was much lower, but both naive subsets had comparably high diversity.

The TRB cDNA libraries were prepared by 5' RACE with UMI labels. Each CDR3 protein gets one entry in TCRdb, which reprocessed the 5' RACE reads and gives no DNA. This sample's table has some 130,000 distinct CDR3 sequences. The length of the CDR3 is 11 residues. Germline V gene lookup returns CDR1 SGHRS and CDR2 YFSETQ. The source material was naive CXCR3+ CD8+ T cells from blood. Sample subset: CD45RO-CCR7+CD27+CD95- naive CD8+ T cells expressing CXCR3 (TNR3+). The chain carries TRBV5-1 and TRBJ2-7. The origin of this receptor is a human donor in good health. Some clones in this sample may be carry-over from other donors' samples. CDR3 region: CASSLAYEQYF.